This is a list of T cell receptor beta chains from one sample in a study of T cells in Graves' hyperthyroidism and ophthalmopathy. From the multiplex PCR reads, TCRdb called clonotypes with MiXCR, one entry per CDR3 protein. The sample yields 500,000 to 550,000 distinct CDR3 sequences, around 20% seen once. Sample: blood. Receptors originate from a man aged 35 to 55 with Graves' ophthalmopathy. The CDR3 runs from the conserved cysteine through the conserved F or W. The D gene is left open where the match is weak. Rows give clone size only sometimes, using once, few, many, or a class for an expanded clone.

d_call clone_size j_call v_call cdr3_nt cdr3_aa
- many TRBJ2-7 TRBV6-1 TGTGCCAGCAGTGACAGGGACGGGCGAACCTCCTGGGAGCAGTACTTC CASSDRDGRTSWEQYF
- - TRBJ1-2 TRBV7-9 TGTGCCAGCAGCTTAGGCGCGGTGGGCTACACCTTC CASSLGAVGYTF
TRBD2 many TRBJ2-3 TRBV7-8 TGTGCCAGCAGCCCCCGACTAGCGGGAGATGGAGATACGCAGTATTTT CASSPRLAGDGDTQYF
TRBD2 - TRBJ2-4 TRBV7-9 TGTGCCAGCAGGCCTGGGGGGGTGAATACCAAAAACATTCAGTACTTC CASRPGGVNTKNIQYF
TRBD1 few TRBJ1-2 TRBV6-1 TGTGCCAGCAGGATGGACAGGGCGGACGGCTACACCTTC CASRMDRADGYTF
- few TRBJ1-4 TRBV25-1 TGTGCCAGCAGTGAGGGTTCCCTGAGGGCTAATGAAAAACTGTTTTTT CASSEGSLRANEKLFF
- - TRBJ2-5 TRBV7-9 TGTGCCAGCAGCTTCGGATCGGCAAGAGAGACCCAGTACTTC CASSFGSARETQYF
- few TRBJ2-3 TRBV18 TGTGCCAGCTCACCAAGGTCAGACCCAGATACGCAGTATTTT CASSPRSDPDTQYF
- - TRBJ2-2 TRBV10-2 TGCGCCAGCAGTGATCTGGTTACCGGGGAGCTGTTTTTT CASSDLVTGELFF
- many TRBJ2-1 TRBV11-2 TGTGCCAGCAGCTACGCTGGTAGGTCGAAGTTCTTC CASSYAGRSKFF
TRBD2 many TRBJ2-7 TRBV7-9 TGTGCCAGCAGCTTCGCTAGAGGGAGGGGCTCCTACGAGCAGTACTTC CASSFARGRGSYEQYF
TRBD1 many TRBJ2-1 TRBV27 TGTGCCAGCACTGAGACAGGGCACAATGAGCAGTTCTTC CASTETGHNEQFF
- many TRBJ2-1 TRBV12-3/TRBV12-4 TGTGCCAGCTCACTTACGGGGGGCCGCAATGAGCAGTTCTTC CASSLTGGRNEQFF
- many TRBJ2-3 TRBV28 TGTGCCAGCACCGCAGCCAGCACAGATACGCAGTATTTT CASTAASTDTQYF
TRBD2 many TRBJ2-5 TRBV7-2 TGTGCCAGCAGCTTAGCATGGGGGGGAAGGGGACTAGAGACCCAGTACTTC CASSLAWGGRGLETQYF
TRBD1 - TRBJ2-7 TRBV19 TGTGCCAGTAGTGTACAGGGGGCCAACGAGCAGTACTTC CASSVQGANEQYF
- - TRBJ1-5 TRBV5-6 TGTGCCAGCAGCTTCCGATCAAGCCAGAATCAGCCCCAGCATTTT CASSFRSSQNQPQHF
- - TRBJ1-4 TRBV6-1 TGTGCCAGCACTGGTGCAGGGGACTGGGAAAAACTGTTTTTT CASTGAGDWEKLFF
- few TRBJ2-3 TRBV4-2 TGTGCCAGCAGCCTGGTCCTGGGGGGAGATACGCAGTATTTT CASSLVLGGDTQYF
TRBD2 few TRBJ2-5 TRBV6-2/TRBV6-3 TGTGCCAGCAGTCCTTTAGCGGGAGAAGCGGAGACCCAGTACTTC CASSPLAGEAETQYF
- - TRBJ2-3 TRBV3-1 TGTGCCAGCAGCCTCGCAGGGGGGACCGCTAGCACAGATACGCAGTATTTT CASSLAGGTASTDTQYF
TRBD2 - TRBJ2-3 TRBV29-1 TGCAGCGTTGACGTAAGCGGGGGGTCAGATACGCAGTATTTT CSVDVSGGSDTQYF
TRBD1 - TRBJ1-5 TRBV19 TGTGCCAGTAGTAAGACAGGGGGCAATCAGCCCCAGCATTTT CASSKTGGNQPQHF
- few TRBJ2-3 TRBV29-1 TGCAGCGTTGGGAAGCTCCGGGGGACAGATACGCAGTATTTT CSVGKLRGTDTQYF
- many TRBJ1-1 TRBV28 TGTGCAACATTTGGGAACACTGAAGCTTTCTTT CATFGNTEAFF
- many TRBJ2-1 TRBV18 TGTGCCAGCTCACCACCAGGATTGGAGGGCAATGAGCAGTTCTTC CASSPPGLEGNEQFF
- - TRBJ1-5 TRBV30 TGTGCCTTGCCTGAGGGCAATCAGCCCCAGCATTTT CALPEGNQPQHF
- - TRBJ1-1 TRBV10-1 TGCGCCAGCAGTGAGTCTGCTTTTGACACTGAAGCTTTCTTT CASSESAFDTEAFF
TRBD1 - TRBJ1-2 TRBV27 TGTGCCAGCAGTCCGTTTGGGGACAGCAACTATGGCTACACCTTC CASSPFGDSNYGYTF